These 28 T cell receptor beta chains originate from one sample sequenced in a study of blood T cell repertoires in COVID-19. Profiling relied on immunoSEQ multiplex PCR, and the TCRdb table lists in-frame clones only, not all of them. This table holds over 200,000 clones, about 87% found once. The sample taken for sequencing was peripheral blood. These receptors came from a woman in her forties or fifties with acute or convalescent COVID-19.

The genes are TRBV7-2 and TRBJ1-2; 9 nucleotides line up with TRBD1. CDR1 is SGHTA, CDR2 FQGNSA, per germline. The CDR3 is made up of 13 amino acids. J gave up 6 bases and V 8 bases, and 7 bases lay outside the gene matches. The CDR3 protein is CASGRQGGDGYTF. The DNA of the CDR3 is TGTGCCAGCGGACGACAGGGGGGGGATGGCTACACCTTC. Combining the CDR3 with reference TRBV7-2 and TRBJ1-2 gives the whole variable domain GAGVSQSPSNKVTEKGKDVELRCDPISGHTALYWYRQSLGQGLEFLIYFQGNSAPDKSGLPSDRFSAERTGGSVSTLTIQRTQQEDSAVYLCASGRQGGDGYTFGSGTRLTVV.

A word on this clone: Within the sample, other DNA sequences also encode this same CDR3. J is TRBJ2-7 and V is TRBV5-1; 11 bases fit TRBD2. Germline CDR1 reads SGHRS; CDR2 reads YFSETQ. Trimming at V came to 2 bases and at J to 3 bases, leaving 1 base not matched to a gene. The CDR3 totals 14 residues. CDR3 sequence (DNA): TGCGCCAGCAGCTTAACTAGCGGGAGCTACGAGCAGTACTTC. Protein product: CASSLTSGSYEQYF.

The chain combines TRBV5-1 with TRBJ2-3, with a possible D match to TRBD2 (6 bases). CDR3 length: 15 residues. CDR1 and CDR2 from the germline V gene are SGHRS and YFSETQ. Trimming left V 1 base short and J 2 bases short, with 11 bases between. In nucleotides, the CDR3 is TGCGCCAGCAGCTTGATTAGCGGTTCCACAGATACGCAGTATTTT. As protein: CASSLISGSTDTQYF.

The rearrangement uses TRBV28 and TRBJ2-1; 9 nucleotides line up with TRBD1. The germline CDR1 and CDR2 sequences are MDHEN and SYDVKM. The CDR3 sequence is 14 residues long. Trimming removed 5 bases from V and 8 bases from J; junction bases left unmatched: 7. In nucleotides, the CDR3 is TGTGCCAGCAGTCGGACAGGGGTCGAGGATGAGCAGTTCTTC. Residues: CASSRTGVEDEQFF.

V and J are TRBV19 and TRBJ2-7, with 7 positions matching TRBD1. Germline values: CDR1 LNHDA, CDR2 SQIVND (reference sequence). This CDR3 spans 14 amino acids. V lost 2 bases, J lost 3 bases, and 4 bases stayed unmatched. CDR3 nucleotide sequence: TGTGCCAGTAGTATAAGGGGGCCCTACTACGAGCAGTACTTC. This gives the protein CASSIRGPYYEQYF.

This clone showed up just once. The chain has TRBV6-2 or TRBV6-3 and TRBJ2-7; 8 bases match TRBD2. The germline V gene encodes CDR1 MNHEY and CDR2 SVGEGT. V gave up 5 bases and J gave up 9 bases; unmatched junction bases: 6. This CDR3 comprises 12 residues. In DNA form, the CDR3 reads TGTGCCAGCAGTCATGCGGGGGGAGGGCAGTACTTC. Its translation is CASSHAGGGQYF.

The chain joins TRBV2 to TRBJ2-4; perhaps TRBD2 as D (6 bases). In germline, CDR1 is SNHLY, CDR2 FYNNEI. Trimming removed 8 bases at V and 5 bases at J, with 10 bases between. The CDR3 runs to 12 residues. The CDR3 loop reads CASGGVENIQYF. The CDR3 bases are TGTGCCAGCGGAGGGGTCGAAAACATTCAGTACTTC. The full variable domain, completed using reference TRBV2 and TRBJ2-4, is EPEVTQTPSHQVTQMGQEVILRCVPISNHLYFYWYRQILGQKVEFLVSFYNNEISEKSEIFDDQFSVERPDGSNFTLKIRSTKLEDSAMYFCASGGVENIQYFGAGTRLSVL.

As to this clone: Other DNA sequences from this sample encode an identical CDR3 as well. The J gene is TRBJ2-7, the V gene TRBV28; the D is unclear. Per germline, CDR1 MDHEN and CDR2 SYDVKM. The CDR3 loop spans 13 amino acids. Trimming removed 1 base at V and 1 base at J, with 5 bases between. The CDR3 DNA follows: TGTGCCAGCAGTTTATACGGGTCCTACGAGCAGTACTTC. It codes for CASSLYGSYEQYF. The variable domain in full, completed from reference TRBV28 and TRBJ2-7, reads DVKVTQSSRYLVKRTGEKVFLECVQDMDHENMFWYRQDPGLGLRLIYFSYDVKMKEKGDIPEGYSVSREKKERFSLILESASTNQTSMYLCASSLYGSYEQYFGPGTRLTVT.

The gene calls are TRBV3-1 (or the pseudogene TRBV3-2) and TRBJ2-1, with D perhaps TRBD2 (5 bases). Germline V gene data show CDR1 as LGHDT and CDR2 as YNNKEL (reference sequence). The CDR3 has 19 residues. V lost 1 base and J lost 2, with 21 bases in between. The CDR3, as DNA: TGTGCCAGCAGCCAAGCGGCTAGCCGTAGTGTGTTAGCCTACAATGAGCAGTTCTTC. As protein: CASSQAASRSVLAYNEQFF.

The rearrangement links TRBV7-2 to TRBJ2-7; D might be TRBD2 (5 bases). The CDR3 is 14 residues long. Trimming shortened V by 4 bases and J by 1 base, and 11 bases separated the two germline ends. Germline CDR1 and CDR2: SGHTA and FQGNSA. The CDR3 loop is CASSSSGYSYEQYF. The CDR3 coding sequence is TGTGCCAGCAGCTCCTCGGGGTATTCCTACGAGCAGTACTTC.

J is TRBJ1-5 and V is TRBV7-8; D possibly corresponds to TRBD1 (5 bases). The germline gives CDR1 SGHVS, CDR2 FQNEAQ. Trimming shortened V by 1 base and J by 3 bases, and 7 bases separated the two germline ends. This CDR3 contains 14 residues. The CDR3 DNA follows: TGTGCCAGCAGCTTAGGGGGCTTCAATCAGCCCCAGCATTTT. Translation gives CASSLGGFNQPQHF.

This clone was picked up a small number of times. V is TRBV9 and J is TRBJ2-7; weak D call: TRBD1 (5 bases). The CDR3 is made up of 17 amino acids. Germline V CDR1 and CDR2: SGDLS, YYNGEE. V was clipped by 0 bases and J by 2 bases, with 18 bases between them. The CDR3 bases are TGTGCCAGCAGCGTAGCTACCCAACGAATGGGGCCCTACGAGCAGTACTTC. It translates to CASSVATQRMGPYEQYF.

V is TRBV9 and J is TRBJ1-5, with TRBD1 matching over 10 bases. The junction had 8 bases not matched to a gene; V was cut back by 4 bases and J by 7 bases. The CDR3 runs to 15 residues. Looked up from germline, CDR1 is SGDLS and CDR2 is YYNGEE. CDR3 DNA: TGTGCCAGCAGCAGGACCGGGACAGGGGACCAGCCCCAGCATTTT. This encodes CASSRTGTGDQPQHF.

The J gene is TRBJ1-4, the V gene TRBV21-1; TRBD1, the table's D call, lacks a check against the DNA. TRBV21-1 is a documented pseudogene. The CDR3 consists of 13 residues. CDR3 protein: CASEGTGGEKLFF. The CDR3 bases are TGTGCCAGCGAGGGGACAGGGGGGGAAAAACTGTTTTTT.

Only one count was recorded for this clone. The CDR3 spells CASSLTSGPSRNEQFF. In nucleotides, the CDR3 is TGCGCCAGCAGCTTGACTAGCGGCCCCTCGAGGAATGAGCAGTTCTTC. The chain employs TRBV5-1 and TRBJ2-1; TRBD2 aligns across 8 bases. Trimming took 1 base from V and 7 from J; bases not matched to a gene: 10. This CDR3 has 16 residues. CDR1 is SGHRS, CDR2 YFSETQ, per germline. Drawing the rest from reference TRBV5-1 and TRBJ2-1, the complete variable domain is KAGVTQTPRYLIKTRGQQVTLSCSPISGHRSVSWYQQTPGQGLQFLFEYFSETQRNKGNFPGRFSGRQFSNSRSEMNVSTLELGDSALYLCASSLTSGPSRNEQFFGPGTRLTVL.

V gene TRBV9 combines with J gene TRBJ2-7; maybe TRBD2 (5 bases). The CDR3 has 15 residues. The germline V gene has CDR1 SGDLS and CDR2 YYNGEE. V was shortened by 3 bases and J by 0 bases, with 13 bases between the two germline ends. The CDR3 loop reads CASSAHPGYSYEQYF. The CDR3 DNA is TGTGCCAGCAGCGCGCACCCGGGGTACTCCTACGAGCAGTACTTC. The whole variable domain, remainder taken from reference TRBV9 and TRBJ2-7, is DSGVTQTPKHLITATGQRVTLRCSPRSGDLSVYWYQQSLDQGLQFLIQYYNGEERAKGNILERFSAQQFPDLHSELNLSSLELGDSALYFCASSAHPGYSYEQYFGPGTRLTVT.

The V call is TRBV27, the J call TRBJ1-6, with D possibly TRBD1 on 5 matching bases. This CDR3 spans 15 amino acids. V shed 0 bases and J shed 8 bases, with 11 bases lying between them. The germline V gene has CDR1 MNHEY and CDR2 SMNVEV (reference sequence). This CDR3 is CASSLSLQADSPLHF. The CDR3 region has the DNA TGTGCCAGCAGTTTATCACTACAGGCCGATTCACCCCTCCACTTT.

The V gene is TRBV24-1, the J gene TRBJ2-1, with TRBD1 matching 9 bases. CDR3 length equals 14 residues. The junction had 5 bases not matched to a gene; V was cut back by 0 bases and J by 12 bases. The germline CDR1 and CDR2 sequences are KGHDR and SFDVKD. The CDR3 here is CATSDLWTGEGQFF. CDR3 DNA: TGTGCCACCAGTGATTTGTGGACAGGGGAAGGGCAGTTCTTC.

V and J are TRBV28 and TRBJ2-1, with 8 bases fitting TRBD2. Germline V gene sequence: CDR1 MDHEN, CDR2 SYDVKM. There are 14 residues in the CDR3. With V trimmed by 2 bases and J by 15 bases, 12 bases remained unmatched. CDR3 amino acids: CASSLKRLAGWVFF. In DNA form, the CDR3 reads TGTGCCAGCAGTTTAAAAAGATTAGCGGGATGGGTGTTCTTC. Full variable domain (outside the CDR3, taken from reference TRBV28 and TRBJ2-1): DVKVTQSSRYLVKRTGEKVFLECVQDMDHENMFWYRQDPGLGLRLIYFSYDVKMKEKGDIPEGYSVSREKKERFSLILESASTNQTSMYLCASSLKRLAGWVFFGPGTRLTVL.

The V call is TRBV30, the J call TRBJ1-1; D is possibly TRBD1 (6 bases). The CDR3 contains 13 residues. The V and J ends lost 1 base and 4 bases respectively, with 10 bases between them. Per germline, CDR1 GTSNPN and CDR2 SVGIG (reference sequence). The CDR3 reads CAWSEGDGTEAFF. DNA for the CDR3: TGTGCCTGGAGTGAGGGGGACGGCACTGAAGCTTTCTTT.

This chain connects TRBV6-5 to TRBJ1-1, with TRBD1 matching over 8 bases. Unmatched junction bases numbered 6, after V lost 6 bases and J lost 9 bases. Germline CDR1 and CDR2: MNHEY and SVGAGI. The CDR3 loop spans 12 amino acids. CDR3 coding DNA: TGTGCCAGCAGCGTACAGGGGGGCCAAGCTTTCTTT. It translates to CASSVQGGQAFF.

This rearrangement joins TRBV27 to TRBJ2-1, with 7 bases that match TRBD2. This CDR3 has 15 amino acids. Germline V gene sequence: CDR1 MNHEY, CDR2 SMNVEV (reference sequence). V shed 7 bases, J shed 4 bases, and the junction held 10 bases outside the gene matches. The CDR3 bases are TGTGCCAGCAACAAGCGGGACCTTTCTTACAATGAGCAGTTCTTC. Translating it yields CASNKRDLSYNEQFF.

This sequence joins TRBV28 and TRBJ2-7; 11 bases map to TRBD1. CDR1 is MDHEN, CDR2 SYDVKM, per germline. The trim removed 6 bases at V and 0 bases at J, leaving 7 bases unmatched. This CDR3 region has 16 residues. The CDR3 DNA sequence: TGTGCCAGCAGAGGACAGGGGGCTAGATCCTCCTACGAGCAGTACTTC. Translated, it gives CASRGQGARSSYEQYF.

The V gene is TRBV9, the J gene TRBJ2-3; D gene ambiguous. Trimming pared 0 bases from V and 0 bases from J, leaving 8 bases between. Germline CDR1 reads SGDLS; CDR2 reads YYNGEE. The CDR3 is 15 amino acids. The CDR3 is CASSVDQTSTDTQYF. The CDR3 nucleotides are TGTGCCAGCAGCGTAGATCAAACTAGCACAGATACGCAGTATTTT. Variable domain in full (rest from reference TRBV9 and TRBJ2-3): DSGVTQTPKHLITATGQRVTLRCSPRSGDLSVYWYQQSLDQGLQFLIQYYNGEERAKGNILERFSAQQFPDLHSELNLSSLELGDSALYFCASSVDQTSTDTQYFGPGTRLTVL.

The genes are TRBV7-8 and TRBJ2-7; 11 bases align to TRBD2. V lost 1 base and J lost 5; bases outside the gene matches: 4. The CDR3 is 15 amino acids. Germline loops: CDR1 SGHVS, CDR2 FQNEAQ. CDR3 nucleotides: TGTGCCAGCAGCTTAGTAGCGGGAGGGGTCCACGAGCAGTACTTC. Its translation: CASSLVAGGVHEQYF.

The V and J genes are TRBV5-4 and TRBJ1-2, with a possible D match to TRBD1 (6 bases). Germline V CDR1 and CDR2: SGHNT, YYREEE (reference sequence). Trimming took 4 bases from V and 6 from J, leaving 7 bases between them. The CDR3 runs to 11 residues. The CDR3 region has the DNA TGTGCCAGCAGCACAGGGAATGGCTACACCTTC. Residues: CASSTGNGYTF.

This sequence joins TRBV11-3 and TRBJ1-1; possibly TRBD1 for D (6 bases). Germline values: CDR1 SGHNT, CDR2 YENEEA. V lost 1 base, J lost 7 bases, and 13 bases lay in between. The CDR3 contains 14 residues. CDR3: CASSLGRLTGEAFF. The CDR3 nucleotides are TGTGCCAGCAGCTTAGGTCGTCTGACAGGTGAAGCTTTCTTT.

The genes are TRBV3-1 (or the pseudogene TRBV3-2) and TRBJ1-5; D not certain. CDR1 LGHDT and CDR2 YNNKEL come from the germline V gene (reference sequence). The CDR3 has 15 residues. Trimming removed 0 bases from V and 4 bases from J, with 10 bases in between. CDR3 in amino acids: CASSQDQNINQPQHF. The CDR3 nucleotides read TGTGCCAGCAGCCAAGATCAAAACATAAATCAGCCCCAGCATTTT.